These 15 T cell receptor beta chains came from one sample sequenced in a study of T cells in Graves' hyperthyroidism and ophthalmopathy. Template material for amplifying TCR beta CDR3 regions consisted of RNA transcripts. HTBI primers drove first-round RT-PCR of the TCR CDR3. TCRdb reprocessed the multiplex PCR reads via MiXCR and lists one record per CDR3 protein. The table includes a few hundred thousand distinct CDR3 sequences, around a sixth detected once. The sequencing input was blood. The receptor set was obtained from a woman aged 25 to 39 with Graves' hyperthyroidism.

Details on this clonotype: Given a much more abundant clone one base away, this may be a read error. The gene calls are TRBV7-9 and TRBJ2-5; D is unresolved. TRBJ2-1 matches the DNA end more closely, so the J call is doubtful. CDR3 size: 16 residues. Germline V gene sequence: CDR1 SEHNR, CDR2 FQNEAQ (reference sequence). CDR3 coding DNA: TGTGCCAGCAGACCCCAGACGGGCCAGTACCAAGAGACCCAGTTCTTC. Protein sequence: CASRPQTGQYQETQFF.

This sequence joins TRBV12-3 or TRBV12-4 and TRBJ1-2; D gene unclear. The V end lost 3 bases, the J end lost 3 bases, and 11 bases lay between the germline ends. The CDR3 has 14 amino acids. This chain's CDR3 is CASSFWERDYGYTF. CDR3 DNA: TGTGCCAGCAGTTTTTGGGAACGCGACTATGGCTACACCTTC.

The chain has TRBV7-9 and TRBJ2-1, with 8 bases fitting TRBD2. Germline V gene lookup returns CDR1 SEHNR and CDR2 FQNEAQ (reference sequence). Trimming removed 5 bases from V and 9 bases from J; junction bases left unmatched: 6. This CDR3 is 13 amino acids long. CDR3 DNA sequence: TGTGCCAGCAGCCAAGCGGGAGAAGGTGAGCAGTTCTTC. This encodes CASSQAGEGEQFF.

This clonotype turned up a few times. V and J are TRBV9 and TRBJ2-5; D remains ambiguous. The CDR3 extends over 16 amino acids. Germline CDR1 SGDLS, CDR2 YYNGEE. Between the trimmed V and J ends, which lost 0 bases and 2 bases, there was a span of 14 bases. CDR3 amino acids: CASSVGPLSLQETQYF. The CDR3 DNA is TGTGCCAGCAGCGTAGGCCCCCTTTCCTTACAAGAGACCCAGTACTTC.

This clonotype has only a few counts. The genes are TRBV25-1 and TRBJ2-5, with TRBD1 identical over 11 bases. In germline, CDR1 is MGHDK, CDR2 SYGVNS. The CDR3 totals 15 residues. V shed 4 bases, J shed 5 bases, and the junction held 6 bases outside the gene matches. The CDR3 spells CASSVRTGGWETQYF. The CDR3 DNA is TGTGCCAGCAGTGTCCGGACAGGGGGCTGGGAGACCCAGTACTTC.

This clonotype was recorded at least ten times. The V and J genes are TRBV7-2 and TRBJ2-7; D ambiguous. V gave up 3 bases and J gave up 7 bases, with 13 bases separating them. The CDR3 has 13 amino acids. The V gene's germline CDR1 is SGHTA and CDR2 FQGNSA. The CDR3 nucleotides read TGTGCCAGCAGCTTCGTCGAGATTGGGGAGCAGTACTTC. Amino acid sequence: CASSFVEIGEQYF. Together with reference TRBV7-2 and TRBJ2-7, the CDR3 gives the full variable domain: GAGVSQSPSNKVTEKGKDVELRCDPISGHTALYWYRQSLGQGLEFLIYFQGNSAPDKSGLPSDRFSAERTGGSVSTLTIQRTQQEDSAVYLCASSFVEIGEQYFGPGTRLTVT.

The table lists this clonotype with many counts. The rearrangement links TRBV7-2 to TRBJ2-7; D gene uncertain. V lost 3 bases, J lost 3 bases, and 18 bases lay in between. Germline V CDR1 and CDR2: SGHTA, FQGNSA. The CDR3 is 16 amino acids. Here the CDR3 reads CASSLADSSVVYEQYF. The CDR3 region has the DNA TGTGCCAGCAGCTTGGCAGACTCCTCGGTCGTCTACGAGCAGTACTTC.

The chain combines TRBV7-8 with TRBJ1-3; D may be TRBD1 (6 bases). The CDR3 covers 15 residues. Deletions cut 0 bases from V and 8 bases from J, with 14 bases between. Germline V CDR1 and CDR2: SGHVS, FQNEAQ. The DNA for the CDR3 is TGTGCCAGCAGCTTAGCGACGACAGGCGTGGACACCATATATTTT. It specifies CASSLATTGVDTIYF.

The table lists this clonotype with a few counts. The V and J genes are TRBV29-1 and TRBJ2-5; TRBD1 agrees at 8 bases. CDR3 size: 14 residues. With 6 bases clipped from V and 5 bases from J, the junction kept 11 bases outside the gene matches. Germline-derived CDR1 and CDR2 are SQVTM and ANQGSEA. The CDR3 here is CSVDPGTGMETQYF. DNA of the CDR3: TGCAGCGTGGATCCGGGGACAGGCATGGAGACCCAGTACTTC.

This clonotype has at least ten counts. The chain is built from TRBV3-1 and TRBJ2-3; 14 bases match TRBD2. Germline CDR1 reads LGHDT; CDR2 reads YNNKEL (reference sequence). The CDR3 extends over 15 amino acids. The J segment lost 4 bases and the V segment lost 4 bases, leaving 1 base of the junction unmatched. The CDR3 nucleotides are TGTGCCAGCAGCCGGACTAGCGGGAGGCCAGATACGCAGTATTTT. As protein: CASSRTSGRPDTQYF.

This clonotype came up many times. The rearrangement joins TRBV6-1 to TRBJ2-3; possibly TRBD2 for D (6 bases). The germline V and J ends were trimmed by 5 bases and 3 bases, with 12 bases remaining between them. CDR3 length equals 14 residues. Germline-derived CDR1 and CDR2 are MNHNS and SASEGT. The CDR3 spells CASSNLATTDTQYF. CDR3 coding DNA: TGTGCCAGCAGTAATCTAGCGACTACAGATACGCAGTATTTT.

This clonotype was counted once. The V call is TRBV7-3, the J call TRBJ2-5; D gene unclear. This CDR3 contains 14 residues. Trimming removed 5 bases at V and 0 bases at J, with 10 bases between. CDR1 is SGHTA, CDR2 FQGTGA, per germline. The CDR3 DNA reads as TGTGCCAGCAGCCCACGACGGGACCAAGAGACCCAGTACTTC. Translating it yields CASSPRRDQETQYF.

This clonotype was observed a few times. The V gene is TRBV6-1, the J gene TRBJ2-1, with TRBD2 matching over 11 bases. The CDR3 runs 12 residues. CDR1 MNHNS and CDR2 SASEGT come from the germline V gene. The V gene end was trimmed by 5 bases and the J gene end by 12 bases; junction bases not matched to a gene: 3. The CDR3 DNA reads as TGTGCCAGCAGTTATAGCGGGAGGGGGCAGTTCTTC. Protein product: CASSYSGRGQFF.

V usage is TRBV7-9 and J usage is TRBJ2-7; TRBD1 aligns across 7 bases. The ends lost 5 bases at V and 6 bases at J; junction bases unmatched: 13. The CDR3 spans 15 residues. Per germline, CDR1 SEHNR and CDR2 FQNEAQ (reference sequence). The CDR3 reads CASSPPVRGPGEQYF. The CDR3 DNA is TGTGCCAGCAGCCCCCCCGTAAGGGGGCCGGGCGAGCAGTACTTC.

In this sample, this clonotype turned up a few times. The chain links TRBV30 to TRBJ2-1; no reliable D call. V was clipped by 5 bases and J by 12 bases, with 14 bases between them. Germline values: CDR1 GTSNPN, CDR2 SVGIG (reference sequence). The CDR3 extends over 11 amino acids. The CDR3 loop is CAWGFGEGQFF. CDR3 in DNA: TGTGCCTGGGGGTTTGGGGAAGGGCAGTTCTTC.